Following are 15 T cell receptor beta chains from one sample sequenced in a study of blood T cell repertoires in COVID-19. Produced via immunoSEQ multiplex PCR; TCRdb's table is partial and in-frame only. The sample lists some 340,000 clones; 85% were seen once. Sequencing input: peripheral blood. Receptor source: a woman between 18 and 30 years old with acute or convalescent COVID-19.

This clone showed up just once. The sample holds other DNA sequences that translate to the same CDR3. The chain is built from TRBV9 and TRBJ2-5, with D possibly TRBD2 on 5 matching bases. The ends were cut back, 0 bases at V and 3 bases at J, with 6 bases in the middle. The CDR3 is 13 residues long. Per the germline V gene, CDR1 is SGDLS and CDR2 is YYNGEE. The CDR3 DNA reads TGTGCCAGCAGCGTAGGTAGCGAAGAGACCCAGTACTTC. This gives the protein CASSVGSEETQYF.

The V and J genes are TRBV6-5 and TRBJ2-5; D is ambiguous. Looked up from germline, CDR1 is MNHEY and CDR2 is SVGAGI. CDR3 length: 14 amino acids. V lost 0 bases to trimming and J lost 0 bases, with 5 bases between them. CDR3 in amino acids: CASSYSRNQETQYF. The CDR3 DNA reads as TGTGCCAGCAGTTACTCCCGTAACCAAGAGACCCAGTACTTC.

The chain is built from TRBV2 and TRBJ2-6; 9 bases line up with TRBD1. The CDR3 has 17 amino acids. Germline-derived CDR1 and CDR2 are SNHLY and FYNNEI. V lost 4 bases to trimming and J lost 0 bases; unmatched junction nucleotides: 4. CDR3 coding DNA: TGTGCCAGCAGTGGGGGACAGGGAAGCTCTGGGGCCAACGTCCTGACTTTC. It specifies CASSGGQGSSGANVLTF.

V is TRBV18 and J is TRBJ1-1; possibly TRBD1 for D (5 bases). Germline values: CDR1 KGHSH, CDR2 LQKENI. Trimming took 4 bases from V and 0 from J, leaving 9 bases between them. The CDR3 runs to 14 residues. CDR3 sequence: CASSLGGVNTEAFF. In DNA form, the CDR3 reads TGTGCCAGCTCACTGGGGGGTGTGAACACTGAAGCTTTCTTT.

This chain joins TRBV7-9 and TRBJ1-4; 7 bases are a match to TRBD1. Germline CDR1 and CDR2: SEHNR and FQNEAQ (reference sequence). CDR3 length: 14 residues. With V trimmed by 6 bases and J by 4 bases, 5 bases remained unmatched. CDR3: CASSSRGNNEKLFF. In DNA, the CDR3 is TGTGCCAGCAGTTCCAGGGGGAATAATGAAAAACTGTTTTTT.

The rearrangement joins TRBV4-1 to TRBJ2-7, with 8 nucleotides matching TRBD2. CDR1 and CDR2 (germline): MGHRA, YSYEKL. The trim removed 0 bases at V and 2 bases at J, leaving 9 bases unmatched. This CDR3 region has 17 residues. The CDR3 spells CASSQDLVGLVPYEQYF. In DNA, the CDR3 is TGCGCCAGCAGCCAAGATCTAGTGGGACTAGTCCCCTACGAGCAGTACTTC.

V and J are TRBV24-1 and TRBJ2-3, with TRBD1 matching 7 bases. The germline V gene encodes CDR1 KGHDR and CDR2 SFDVKD. V shed 1 base and J 1 base; nucleotides not matched to a gene: 4. The CDR3 has 16 residues. In DNA form, the CDR3 reads TGTGCCACCAGTGATTTTGGAGACAGGGGCACAGATACGCAGTATTTT. As protein: CATSDFGDRGTDTQYF.

The chain employs TRBV15 and TRBJ1-3, with TRBD1 as a possible D gene (6 bases). In germline, CDR1 is LNHNV, CDR2 YYDKDF (reference sequence). The CDR3 is made up of 13 amino acids. V was cut by 4 bases and J by 2 bases, with 6 bases left in between. The CDR3 nucleotides are TGTGCCACCAGCAAGGGGGCTGGAAACACCATATATTTT. Translation: CATSKGAGNTIYF.

The V gene is TRBV4-1, the J gene TRBJ1-1; D is undetermined. Germline V gene lookup returns CDR1 MGHRA and CDR2 YSYEKL. CDR3 length equals 13 residues. The V gene lost 0 bases and the J gene lost 7 bases, with 9 bases spanning the gap. The chain's CDR3 is CASSQDRGVEAFF. The CDR3 coding sequence is TGCGCCAGCAGCCAAGATCGCGGGGTTGAAGCTTTCTTT.

V is TRBV28 and J is TRBJ1-4; TRBD1 aligns across 9 bases. This CDR3 is 15 amino acids long. Germline CDR1 and CDR2: MDHEN and SYDVKM. V shed 5 bases and J 6 bases; nucleotides not matched to a gene: 7. CDR3 sequence reads: CASSPAGQGDEKLFF. For the CDR3, the DNA is TGTGCCAGCAGTCCGGCGGGACAGGGCGATGAAAAACTGTTTTTT.

This clone is a singleton in its sample. The rearrangement joins TRBV5-6 to TRBJ2-7; TRBD1 matches 7 bases. CDR1 SGHDT and CDR2 YYEEEE come from the germline V gene. V shed 3 bases, J shed 0 bases, and the junction held 0 bases outside the gene matches. CDR3 length: 13 amino acids. The CDR3, as DNA: TGTGCCAGCAGCTGGGACAGCTCCTACGAGCAGTACTTC. Translating it yields CASSWDSSYEQYF.

This chain links TRBV5-1 with TRBJ1-2, with 11 bases identical to TRBD1. J was trimmed by 6 bases and V by 4 bases; bases with no gene match: 5. The CDR3 has 14 residues. Germline loops: CDR1 SGHRS, CDR2 YFSETQ. The DNA of the CDR3 is TGCGCCAGCAGCCCTAGGACAGGGGGCAATGGCTACACCTTC. This encodes CASSPRTGGNGYTF. Together with reference TRBV5-1 and TRBJ1-2, the CDR3 gives the full variable domain: KAGVTQTPRYLIKTRGQQVTLSCSPISGHRSVSWYQQTPGQGLQFLFEYFSETQRNKGNFPGRFSGRQFSNSRSEMNVSTLELGDSALYLCASSPRTGGNGYTFGSGTRLTVV.

The chain carries TRBV7-3 and TRBJ2-1, with 8 bases lining up with TRBD2. The ends lost 5 bases at V and 2 bases at J; junction bases unmatched: 11. Germline CDR1 SGHTA, CDR2 FQGTGA. The CDR3 has 17 residues. As DNA, the CDR3 is TGTGCCAGCAGCCCATCGCCCGGACTAGCAGCCTACAATGAGCAGTTCTTC. Translation gives CASSPSPGLAAYNEQFF.

This chain uses TRBV19 with TRBJ2-1; 12 nucleotides agree with TRBD2. The germline gives CDR1 LNHDA, CDR2 SQIVND (reference sequence). The CDR3 totals 15 residues. Trimming cost V 6 bases and J 5 bases; bases outside gene matches: 5. CDR3 DNA sequence: TGTGCCAGTAGCCGACTAGCGGGGGCGGACAATGAGCAGTTCTTC. Its protein is CASSRLAGADNEQFF.

J is TRBJ1-1 and V is TRBV28; TRBD1 might be the D (5 bases). V lost 5 bases and J 0 bases, leaving 10 bases between the germline ends. Germline CDR1 MDHEN, CDR2 SYDVKM. CDR3 length equals 14 residues. CDR3: CASSTRVLNTEAFF. DNA of the CDR3: TGTGCCAGCAGTACCAGGGTATTGAACACTGAAGCTTTCTTT.